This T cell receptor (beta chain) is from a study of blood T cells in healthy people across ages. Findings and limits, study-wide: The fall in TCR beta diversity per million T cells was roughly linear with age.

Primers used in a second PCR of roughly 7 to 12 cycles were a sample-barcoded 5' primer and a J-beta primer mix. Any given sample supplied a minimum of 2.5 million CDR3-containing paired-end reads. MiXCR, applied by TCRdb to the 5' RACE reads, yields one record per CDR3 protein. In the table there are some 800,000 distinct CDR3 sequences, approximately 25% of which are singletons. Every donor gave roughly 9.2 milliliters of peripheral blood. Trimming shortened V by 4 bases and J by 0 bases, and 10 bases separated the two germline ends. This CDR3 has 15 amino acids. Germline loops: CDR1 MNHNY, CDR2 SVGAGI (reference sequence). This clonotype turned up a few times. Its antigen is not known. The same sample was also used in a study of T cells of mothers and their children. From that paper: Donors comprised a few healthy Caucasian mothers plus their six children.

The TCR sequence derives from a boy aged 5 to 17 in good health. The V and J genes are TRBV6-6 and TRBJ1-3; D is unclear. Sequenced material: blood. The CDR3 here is CASSSRANSGNTIYF. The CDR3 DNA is TGTGCCAGCAGTTCCCGGGCGAACTCTGGAAACACCATATATTTT.